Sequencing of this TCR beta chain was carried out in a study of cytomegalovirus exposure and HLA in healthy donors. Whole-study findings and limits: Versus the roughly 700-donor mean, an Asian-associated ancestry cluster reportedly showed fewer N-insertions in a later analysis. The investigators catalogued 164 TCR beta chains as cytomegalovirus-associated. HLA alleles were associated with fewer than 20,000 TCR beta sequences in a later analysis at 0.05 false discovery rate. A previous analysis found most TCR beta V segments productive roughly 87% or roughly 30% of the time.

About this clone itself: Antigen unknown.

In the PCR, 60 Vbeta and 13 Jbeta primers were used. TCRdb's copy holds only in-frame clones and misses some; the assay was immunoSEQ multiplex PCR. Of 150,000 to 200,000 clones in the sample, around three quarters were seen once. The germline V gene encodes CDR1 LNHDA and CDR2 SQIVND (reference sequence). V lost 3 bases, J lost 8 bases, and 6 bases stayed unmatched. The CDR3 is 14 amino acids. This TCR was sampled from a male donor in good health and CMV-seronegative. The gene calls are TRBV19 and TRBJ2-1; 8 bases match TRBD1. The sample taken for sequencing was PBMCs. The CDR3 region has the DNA TGTGCCAGTAGTATGGTACAGGGGGTGTATGAGCAGTTCTTC. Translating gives CASSMVQGVYEQFF.